These 25 T cell receptor beta chains came from one sample sequenced in a study of human T cells and chemical hapten exposure. The time point is: patch test 2, 6 weeks after DPC sensitization. The treatment was: therapeutic diphenylcyclopropenone sensitization with weekly scalp DPC. MiXCR was run by TCRdb on the RACE reads, yielding one entry per CDR3 protein. The sample lists about 140,000 distinct CDR3 sequences; 12% were seen once. This specimen was whole blood, taken in connection with sensitization to the hapten diphenylcyclopropenone (DPC). The receptors stem from a woman between 45 and 60 years old with alopecia areata. Some clones in this sample may be carry-over from other donors' samples.

This clonotype came up a few times. This chain uses TRBV10-3 with TRBJ1-2; 7 positions agree with TRBD1. There are 14 residues in the CDR3. Trimming removed 6 bases from V and 4 bases from J; junction bases left unmatched: 8. Germline-derived CDR1 and CDR2 are ENHRY and SYGVKD. The CDR3 is CAIRETGSSYGYTF. For the CDR3, the DNA is TGTGCCATCAGGGAGACAGGGTCGAGCTATGGCTACACCTTC.

The J gene is TRBJ2-2, the V gene TRBV7-6, with D possibly TRBD2 on 6 matching bases. Trimming removed 7 bases from V and 4 bases from J, with 16 bases in between. The germline V gene encodes CDR1 SGHVS and CDR2 FNYEAQ. CDR3 length: 15 amino acids. In nucleotides, the CDR3 is TGTGCCAGCACCCTAGGAAGGGGAGGCACCGGGGAGCTGTTTTTT. This gives the protein CASTLGRGGTGELFF.

This clonotype occurred a few times. The V gene is TRBV6-5, the J gene TRBJ1-1; D is possibly TRBD1 (5 bases). Germline V lookup: CDR1 MNHEY, CDR2 SVGAGI. The V end lost 0 bases, the J end lost 2 bases, and 16 bases lay between the germline ends. The CDR3 is 17 residues long. The CDR3 loop reads CASSYSRRDPSNTEAFF. CDR3 sequence (DNA): TGTGCCAGCAGTTACTCTAGAAGGGACCCGAGTAACACTGAAGCTTTCTTT.

This clonotype was seen more than once but under ten times. The chain links TRBV5-1 to TRBJ1-1; the D gene is possibly TRBD1 (5 bases). The CDR3 length is 14 residues. Germline assignment: CDR1 SGHRS and CDR2 YFSETQ. V gave up 3 bases and J gave up 0 bases, with 9 bases separating them. The CDR3 is CASSSGDLNTEAFF. CDR3 sequence (DNA): TGCGCCAGCAGCTCTGGGGACCTGAACACTGAAGCTTTCTTT.

Many counts were recorded for this clonotype. V gene TRBV6-2 or TRBV6-3 combines with J gene TRBJ1-1; no definite D call. The length of the CDR3 is 19 residues. The V end was cut by 0 bases, the J end by 6 bases, with 26 bases between. Germline CDR1 is MNHEY and CDR2 is SVGEGT. The DNA for the CDR3 is TGTGCCAGCAGTTACTCCTCAGGTTCCTCTGCCAAAAAATACTCTGAAGCTTTCTTT. Amino acids: CASSYSSGSSAKKYSEAFF.

This clonotype was found many times. The genes are TRBV11-2 and TRBJ2-5; no clear D gene. There are 14 residues in the CDR3. Trimming removed 5 bases from V and 1 base from J, with 11 bases in between. Germline V CDR1 and CDR2: SGHAT, FQNNGV. In DNA form, the CDR3 reads TGTGCCAGCAGCCTCGAGATCAGCCAAGAGACCCAGTACTTC. Encoded protein: CASSLEISQETQYF.

The rearrangement links TRBV5-1 to TRBJ2-5, with D perhaps TRBD1 (6 bases). Germline loops: CDR1 SGHRS, CDR2 YFSETQ. This CDR3 spans 13 amino acids. The germline V and J ends were trimmed by 6 bases and 0 bases, with 9 bases remaining between them. The CDR3 region has the DNA TGCGCCAGCATGAGGGGGAACCAAGAGACCCAGTACTTC. Amino acid sequence: CASMRGNQETQYF.

There are a few counts of this clonotype. This sequence joins TRBV6-6 and TRBJ2-7; D unclear. Germline V gives CDR1 MNHNY, CDR2 SVGAGI (reference sequence). The V and J ends lost 6 bases and 2 bases respectively, with 11 bases between them. The length of the CDR3 is 13 residues. CDR3 protein: CASSPPNPYEQYF. CDR3 DNA: TGTGCCAGCAGCCCCCCCAACCCCTACGAGCAGTACTTC.

Only a few counts were recorded for this clonotype. The chain employs TRBV20-1 and TRBJ2-1, with 11 bases lining up with TRBD2. The V gene's germline CDR1 is DFQATT and CDR2 SNEGSKA (reference sequence). The CDR3 spans 16 residues. V shed 6 bases, J shed 2 bases, and the junction held 9 bases outside the gene matches. CDR3 coding DNA: TGCAGTGCCGGGGGTAGCGGGAGGGTCCCCTACAATGAGCAGTTCTTC. It encodes CSAGGSGRVPYNEQFF.

This clonotype showed up just a few times. In DNA, the CDR3 is TGTGCCAGCAGCGGGCGGGACAGTAACCTCAATGAGCAGTTCTTC. Translated, it gives CASSGRDSNLNEQFF. The chain joins TRBV6-4 to TRBJ2-1, with a tentative D call TRBD1 (7 bases). From germline, CDR1 is MRHNA and CDR2 SNTAGT. This CDR3 comprises 15 residues. With 6 bases removed from V and 6 bases from J, the gap between germline ends came to 18 bases.

This clonotype was counted many times. The rearrangement links TRBV28 to TRBJ2-7; 15 nucleotides align to TRBD2. CDR1 is MDHEN, CDR2 SYDVKM, per germline. Germline trimming cut 4 bases from V and 7 bases from J; bases unmatched to any gene: 5. The CDR3 is 15 amino acids. CDR3 amino acids: CASSSGLAGGYEQYF. CDR3 DNA: TGTGCCAGCAGTTCCGGACTAGCGGGAGGGTATGAGCAGTACTTC.

This clonotype was observed a handful of times. The chain couples TRBV6-2 or TRBV6-3 to TRBJ2-1, with 14 bases matching TRBD2. Germline loops: CDR1 MNHEY, CDR2 SVGEGT. The CDR3 spans 13 residues. The J segment lost 7 bases and the V segment lost 10 bases, leaving 3 bases of the junction unmatched. CDR3: CATRTSGRNEQFF. As DNA, the CDR3 is TGTGCCACCCGGACTAGCGGGAGGAATGAGCAGTTCTTC.

This clonotype was found many times. The chain has TRBV24-1 and TRBJ2-3; TRBD1 matches at 7 bases. The CDR3 has 15 amino acids. Germline CDR1 KGHDR, CDR2 SFDVKD. Trimming at V came to 3 bases and at J to 5 bases, leaving 7 bases not matched to a gene. The CDR3 sequence is CATSDTTGVGDTQYF. CDR3 coding DNA: TGTGCCACCAGTGATACTACAGGGGTAGGAGATACGCAGTATTTT.

This sequence joins TRBV11-2 and TRBJ1-2; D is ambiguous. V dropped 0 bases and J dropped 3 bases, with 2 bases sitting between them. Germline V gives CDR1 SGHAT, CDR2 FQNNGV. The CDR3 is 12 amino acids. The DNA of the CDR3 is TGTGCCAGCAGCTTAGAGTACTATGGCTACACCTTC. This translates into CASSLEYYGYTF.

The J gene is TRBJ2-1, the V gene TRBV11-3; D might be TRBD2 (6 bases). CDR3 size: 16 residues. CDR1 SGHNT and CDR2 YENEEA come from the germline V gene. Trimming shortened V by 8 bases and J by 0 bases, and 17 bases separated the two germline ends. The CDR3 DNA is TGTGCCAGCCGACCCTCCGCGGGAAGCTCCTACAATGAGCAGTTCTTC. This codes for CASRPSAGSSYNEQFF.

This clonotype was seen only a few times. V and J are TRBV7-3 and TRBJ2-5; either TRBD1 or TRBD2 may supply D (6 bases each). V was clipped by 5 bases and J by 1 base, with 23 bases between them. Germline values: CDR1 SGHTA, CDR2 FQGTGA. CDR3 length: 18 amino acids. CDR3 DNA: TGTGCCAGCAGCCCGAACGTGCGGGACACCAACTTCCAAGAGACCCAGTACTTC. It is translated as CASSPNVRDTNFQETQYF.

The chain joins TRBV20-1 to TRBJ2-7; D gene uncertain. The CDR3 is 14 residues long. V shed 3 bases and J shed 0 bases, with 12 bases lying between them. CDR1 DFQATT and CDR2 SNEGSKA come from the germline V gene (reference sequence). The CDR3 loop reads CSASSPQSSYEQYF. The DNA of the CDR3 is TGCAGTGCTAGCTCTCCGCAGAGCTCCTACGAGCAGTACTTC.

This clonotype turned up a few times. V usage is TRBV28 and J usage is TRBJ2-7, with 8 nucleotides matching TRBD1. The CDR3 covers 15 residues. V gave up 6 bases and J gave up 2 bases; unmatched junction bases: 9. Germline V gene data show CDR1 as MDHEN and CDR2 as SYDVKM. Here the CDR3 reads CASSGNRDRTYEQYF. In DNA form, the CDR3 reads TGTGCCAGCAGCGGAAACCGGGACAGGACCTACGAGCAGTACTTC.

This chain uses TRBV29-1 with TRBJ2-1; 13 bases fit TRBD2. Germline lookup yields CDR1 SQVTM and CDR2 ANQGSEA. The CDR3 runs to 16 residues. V was clipped by 4 bases and J by 5 bases; unmatched bases: 8. The CDR3 DNA follows: TGCAGCGTTGCGAAGAGGACTAGCGGGAGTAACAATGAGCAGTTCTTC. This encodes CSVAKRTSGSNNEQFF.

The chain uses TRBV7-9 and TRBJ2-5; D might be TRBD2 (6 bases). Trimming removed 5 bases at V and 3 bases at J, with 16 bases between. Germline assignment: CDR1 SEHNR and CDR2 FQNEAQ (reference sequence). CDR3 length: 15 amino acids. The CDR3 spells CASSPSRGLKETQYF. In DNA form, the CDR3 reads TGTGCCAGCAGCCCATCCCGGGGACTCAAAGAGACCCAGTACTTC.

The chain links TRBV29-1 to TRBJ2-1; 7 bases fit TRBD2. This CDR3 has 12 amino acids. With 1 base clipped from V and 6 bases from J, the junction kept 0 bases outside the gene matches. CDR1 SQVTM and CDR2 ANQGSEA come from the germline V gene. CDR3 nucleotide sequence: TGCAGCGTTGAAGCTAGCGGCAATGAGCAGTTCTTC. Translation: CSVEASGNEQFF.

The chain has TRBV10-2 and TRBJ2-7; the D is unclear. The CDR3 covers 14 residues. With 2 bases removed from V and 0 bases from J, the gap between germline ends came to 8 bases. CDR1 WSHSY and CDR2 SAAADI come from the germline V gene. CDR3 bases: TGCGCCAGCAGTGAGGTAGGCCACTCCTACGAGCAGTACTTC. Its translation: CASSEVGHSYEQYF.

The chain uses TRBV29-1 and TRBJ2-3; D gene uncertain. Germline V gives CDR1 SQVTM, CDR2 ANQGSEA. Trimming left V 3 bases short and J 5 bases short, with 9 bases between. The CDR3 sequence is 12 residues long. The DNA of the CDR3 is TGCAGCGTTGATCTTGCACGAGATACGCAGTATTTT. It is translated as CSVDLARDTQYF.

This clonotype has at least ten counts. J is TRBJ2-2 and V is TRBV6-2 or TRBV6-3; TRBD2 matches 7 bases. CDR3 length: 15 amino acids. V was pared by 7 bases and J by 2 bases, with 7 bases of the junction left unmatched. The germline gives CDR1 MNHEY, CDR2 SVGEGT. This CDR3 reads CASTSAGVNTGELFF. The CDR3 DNA sequence: TGTGCCAGCACCTCGGCGGGAGTCAACACCGGGGAGCTGTTTTTT.

This clonotype was observed a few times. This chain links TRBV30 with TRBJ2-1; D is undetermined. CDR3 length: 14 amino acids. V was shortened by 4 bases and J by 0 bases, with 10 bases between the two germline ends. Germline CDR1 is GTSNPN and CDR2 is SVGIG (reference sequence). CDR3: CAWTSYSSYNEQFF. In DNA form, the CDR3 reads TGTGCCTGGACCAGTTACAGCTCCTACAATGAGCAGTTCTTC.